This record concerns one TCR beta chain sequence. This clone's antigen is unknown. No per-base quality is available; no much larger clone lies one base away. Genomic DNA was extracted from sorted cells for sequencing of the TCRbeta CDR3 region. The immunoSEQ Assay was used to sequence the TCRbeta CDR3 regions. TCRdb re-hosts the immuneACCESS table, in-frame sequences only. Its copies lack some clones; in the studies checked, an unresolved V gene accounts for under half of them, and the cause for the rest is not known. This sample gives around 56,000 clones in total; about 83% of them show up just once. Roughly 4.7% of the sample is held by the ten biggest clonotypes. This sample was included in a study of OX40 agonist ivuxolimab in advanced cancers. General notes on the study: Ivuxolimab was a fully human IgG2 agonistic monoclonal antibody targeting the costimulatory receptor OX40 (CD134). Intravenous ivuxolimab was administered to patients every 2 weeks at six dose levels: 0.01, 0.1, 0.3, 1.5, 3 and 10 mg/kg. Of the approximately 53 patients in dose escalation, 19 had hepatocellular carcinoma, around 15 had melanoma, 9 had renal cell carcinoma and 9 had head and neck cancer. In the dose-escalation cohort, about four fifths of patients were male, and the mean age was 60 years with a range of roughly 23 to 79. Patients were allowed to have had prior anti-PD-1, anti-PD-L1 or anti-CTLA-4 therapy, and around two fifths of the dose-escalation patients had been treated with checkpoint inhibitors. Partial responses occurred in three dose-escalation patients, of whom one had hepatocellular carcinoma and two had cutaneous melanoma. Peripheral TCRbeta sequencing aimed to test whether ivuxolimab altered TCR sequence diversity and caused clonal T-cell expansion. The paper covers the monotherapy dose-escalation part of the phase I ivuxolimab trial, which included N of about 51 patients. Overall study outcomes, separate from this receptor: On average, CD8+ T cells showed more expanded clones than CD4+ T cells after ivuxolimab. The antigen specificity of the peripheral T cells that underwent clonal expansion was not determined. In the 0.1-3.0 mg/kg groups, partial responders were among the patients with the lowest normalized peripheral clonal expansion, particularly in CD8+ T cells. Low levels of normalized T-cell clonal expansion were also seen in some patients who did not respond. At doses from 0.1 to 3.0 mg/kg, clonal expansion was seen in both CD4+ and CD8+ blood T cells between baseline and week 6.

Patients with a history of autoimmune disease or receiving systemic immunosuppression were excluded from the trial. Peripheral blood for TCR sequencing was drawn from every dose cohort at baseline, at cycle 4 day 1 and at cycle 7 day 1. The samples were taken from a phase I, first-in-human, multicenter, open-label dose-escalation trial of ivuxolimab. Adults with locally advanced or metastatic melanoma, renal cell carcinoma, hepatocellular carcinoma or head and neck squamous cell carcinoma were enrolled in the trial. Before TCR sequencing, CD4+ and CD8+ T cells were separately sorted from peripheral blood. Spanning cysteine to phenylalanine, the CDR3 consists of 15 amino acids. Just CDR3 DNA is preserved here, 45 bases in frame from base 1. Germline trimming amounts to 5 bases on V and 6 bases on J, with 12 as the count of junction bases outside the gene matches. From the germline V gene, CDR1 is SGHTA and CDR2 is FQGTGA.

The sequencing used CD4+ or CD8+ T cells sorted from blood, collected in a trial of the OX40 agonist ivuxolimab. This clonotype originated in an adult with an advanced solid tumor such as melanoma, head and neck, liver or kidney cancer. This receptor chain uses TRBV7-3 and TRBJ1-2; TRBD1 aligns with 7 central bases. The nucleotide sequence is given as TGTGCCAGCAGCGAGGAGGGGGCCGGCTGGGATGGCTACACCTTC. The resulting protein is CASSEEGAGWDGYTF.